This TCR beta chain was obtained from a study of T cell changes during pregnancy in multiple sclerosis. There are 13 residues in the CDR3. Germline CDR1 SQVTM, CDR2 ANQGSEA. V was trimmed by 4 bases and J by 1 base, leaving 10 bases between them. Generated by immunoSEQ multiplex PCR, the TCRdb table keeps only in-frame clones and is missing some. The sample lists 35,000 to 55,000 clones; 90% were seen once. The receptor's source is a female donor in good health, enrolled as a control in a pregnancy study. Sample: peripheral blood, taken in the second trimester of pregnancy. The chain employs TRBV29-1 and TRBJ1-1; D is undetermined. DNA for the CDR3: TGCAGCGTTGTTAAGTCGCGGAACACTGAAGCTTTCTTT. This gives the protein CSVVKSRNTEAFF.